Presented here are 6 T cell receptor beta chains from one specimen sequenced in a study of T cell changes during pregnancy in multiple sclerosis. The protocol was immunoSEQ multiplex PCR, while the TCRdb copy is restricted to in-frame clones and leaves out a portion. Among approximately 65,000 clones listed, 90% to 95% were seen once. The sequencing used peripheral blood, collected in the third trimester of pregnancy. The receptors derive from a female donor in good health, enrolled as a control in a pregnancy study.

The chain carries TRBV28 and TRBJ1-6; D is undetermined. Germline CDR1 MDHEN, CDR2 SYDVKM. Deletions cut 10 bases from V and 0 bases from J, with 7 bases between. The CDR3 spans 13 residues. DNA of the CDR3: TGTGCCATACAGAGCTCCTATAATTCACCCCTCCACTTT. This encodes CAIQSSYNSPLHF.

The V call is TRBV5-1, the J call TRBJ1-4; TRBD1 aligns across 10 bases. CDR3 length: 15 amino acids. The germline V gene encodes CDR1 SGHRS and CDR2 YFSETQ. J lost 5 bases, V lost 3 bases, and 4 bases had no gene match. For the CDR3, the DNA is TGCGCCAGCAGCTCGGGGGGACAGGGGAATGAAAAACTGTTTTTT. Its protein is CASSSGGQGNEKLFF.

The chain is built from TRBV9 and TRBJ2-5; D might be TRBD1 (6 bases). Germline V gives CDR1 SGDLS, CDR2 YYNGEE. CDR3 length equals 14 residues. V lost 6 bases to trimming and J lost 2 bases, with 14 bases between them. CDR3 protein: CASNTQGVQETQYF. The CDR3 nucleotides read TGTGCCAGCAATACACAGGGTGTACAAGAGACCCAGTACTTC.

The CDR3 region has the DNA TGTGCCAGCAGCTTAGAACCGACAGGGCCACAAGAGACCCAGTACTTC. The encoded protein is CASSLEPTGPQETQYF. The chain combines TRBV11-2 with TRBJ2-5, with 7 bases matching TRBD1. Germline loops: CDR1 SGHAT, CDR2 FQNNGV. J was trimmed by 2 bases and V by 0 bases; bases with no gene match: 6. The CDR3 is 16 amino acids.

The rearrangement joins TRBV15 to TRBJ1-2, with D possibly matching TRBD1 (5 bases). This CDR3 has 15 amino acids. Trimming cost V 5 bases and J 2 bases, with 15 bases left between them. CDR1 is LNHNV, CDR2 YYDKDF, per germline (reference sequence). The CDR3: CATSPKPDKNYGYTF. The CDR3 DNA reads as TGTGCCACCAGCCCGAAGCCGGACAAAAACTATGGCTACACCTTC.

The chain uses TRBV30 and TRBJ1-2; D ambiguous. The CDR3 has 11 amino acids. The germline V and J ends were trimmed by 2 bases and 8 bases, with 9 bases remaining between them. Germline assignment: CDR1 GTSNPN and CDR2 SVGIG (reference sequence). CDR3 amino acids: CAWSRLRGYTF. The CDR3 bases are TGTGCCTGGAGTCGTCTTCGGGGCTACACCTTC.